The 31 T cell receptor beta chains listed next were all sequenced from one sample in a study of beta chain features in type 1 diabetes. All of the isolated RNA was reverse transcribed, so expressed TCRB transcripts were sequenced. The repertoire was sequenced with immunoSEQ multiplex PCR; TCRdb's copy has only in-frame clones and lacks some. The data contain over 300,000 clones, 6.5% to 10% of them singletons. Sequencing was performed on central memory CD4+ T cells from blood. The receptor source for this set is a woman aged 18 to 35 in good health.

The V call is TRBV5-1, the J call TRBJ2-2, with D unresolved. CDR3 length equals 16 residues. Germline assignment: CDR1 SGHRS and CDR2 YFSETQ. Deletions cut 0 bases from V and 0 bases from J, with 9 bases between. In nucleotides, the CDR3 is TGCGCCAGCAGCTTGGCACTTACACCGAACACCGGGGAGCTGTTTTTT. As protein: CASSLALTPNTGELFF. The full variable domain, with the rest looked up from reference TRBV5-1 and TRBJ2-2, is KAGVTQTPRYLIKTRGQQVTLSCSPISGHRSVSWYQQTPGQGLQFLFEYFSETQRNKGNFPGRFSGRQFSNSRSEMNVSTLELGDSALYLCASSLALTPNTGELFFGEGSRLTVL.

The V and J genes are TRBV13 and TRBJ2-7; 14 positions agree with TRBD2. The CDR3 sequence is 16 residues long. CDR1 is PRHDT and CDR2 is FYEKMQ in the germline V gene (reference sequence). The ends lost 0 bases at V and 4 bases at J; junction bases unmatched: 2. This chain's CDR3 is CASSLGTSGRGYEQYF. The DNA for the CDR3 is TGTGCCAGCAGCTTAGGGACTAGCGGGAGGGGTTACGAGCAGTACTTC. The whole variable domain, remainder taken from reference TRBV13 and TRBJ2-7, is AAGVIQSPRHLIKEKRETATLKCYPIPRHDTVYWYQQGPGQDPQFLISFYEKMQSDKGSIPDRFSAQQFSDYHSELNMSSLELGDSALYFCASSLGTSGRGYEQYFGPGTRLTVT.

The V call is TRBV4-2, the J call TRBJ2-5; TRBD1 aligns across 7 bases. CDR1 and CDR2 from the germline V gene are LGHNA and YNFKEQ. V dropped 0 bases and J dropped 4; count of bases not matched to a gene: 5. This CDR3 region has 15 residues. The CDR3 sequence: CASSQEAAGGETQYF. In DNA, the CDR3 is TGTGCCAGCAGCCAAGAAGCCGCAGGGGGAGAGACCCAGTACTTC.

The CDR3 nucleotides read TGTGCCAGCAGTTACTCGGGTCGGACTGAAGCTTTCTTT. Its translation is CASSYSGRTEAFF. V gene TRBV6-5 combines with J gene TRBJ1-1, with D unresolved. Trimming took off 0 bases at V and 5 bases at J, with 7 bases between the two ends. Germline V gene sequence: CDR1 MNHEY, CDR2 SVGAGI. CDR3 length: 13 amino acids.

Only a few counts were recorded for this clone. Other DNA sequences in this sample translate to the same CDR3. The chain links TRBV6-6 to TRBJ2-5, with D uncertain. CDR1 and CDR2 from the germline V gene are MNHNY and SVGAGI (reference sequence). The CDR3 spans 11 residues. Trimming cost V 3 bases and J 4 bases, with 3 bases left between them. CDR3 in amino acids: CASSYGETQYF. The CDR3 DNA reads as TGTGCCAGCAGTTATGGAGAGACCCAGTACTTC.

V gene TRBV9 combines with J gene TRBJ2-3; 7 bases match TRBD2. From germline, CDR1 is SGDLS and CDR2 YYNGEE. There are 15 residues in the CDR3. V lost 7 bases to trimming and J lost 0 bases; unmatched junction nucleotides: 8. DNA for the CDR3: TGTGCCAGCGCATCACGAGCGGGAAGCACAGATACGCAGTATTTT. Translation gives CASASRAGSTDTQYF.

CDR3 coding DNA: TGTGCCAGCAGCCCAAGGACAGGACTAGCCCTTAATGAAAAACTGTTTTTT. Translating it yields CASSPRTGLALNEKLFF. This chain joins TRBV7-2 and TRBJ1-4, with 7 bases identical to TRBD1. Germline CDR1 and CDR2: SGHTA and FQGNSA. This CDR3 contains 17 residues. V shed 5 bases, J shed 4 bases, and the junction held 13 bases outside the gene matches.

V gene TRBV15 combines with J gene TRBJ2-5; either TRBD1 or TRBD2 may fit D (6 bases each). The V end lost 2 bases, the J end lost 5 bases, and 18 bases lay between the germline ends. This CDR3 has 16 residues. CDR1 LNHNV and CDR2 YYDKDF come from the germline V gene (reference sequence). CDR3 nucleotides: TGTGCCACCAGCAGACCCACTCCGGGGGCACGGGAGACCCAGTACTTC. Amino acids: CATSRPTPGARETQYF. The variable domain in full, with the rest retrieved from reference TRBV15 and TRBJ2-5, is DAMVIQNPRYQVTQFGKPVTLSCSQTLNHNVMYWYQQKSSQAPKLLFHYYDKDFNNEADTPDNFQSRRPNTSFCFLDIRSPGLGDTAMYLCATSRPTPGARETQYFGPGTRLLVL.

Only a few counts were recorded for this clone. The chain is built from TRBV5-1 and TRBJ2-3, with a tentative D call TRBD1 (5 bases). V lost 7 bases and J lost 6, with 18 bases in between. The CDR3 has 14 amino acids. Germline V lookup: CDR1 SGHRS, CDR2 YFSETQ. In nucleotides, the CDR3 is TGCGCCAGCGCGTTGGGGCCAGGCGGTGATACGCAGTATTTT. This codes for CASALGPGGDTQYF.

There are a few counts of this clone. This chain links TRBV5-1 with TRBJ2-7; 11 nucleotides match TRBD2. There are 14 residues in the CDR3. The V and J ends lost 4 bases and 10 bases, in that order; junction bases with no gene match: 10. Germline loops: CDR1 SGHRS, CDR2 YFSETQ. This chain's CDR3 is CASSPGTSGIDQYF. The CDR3 nucleotides are TGCGCCAGCAGCCCCGGGACTAGCGGTATAGACCAGTACTTC.

This clone was picked up many times. The chain combines TRBV4-3 with TRBJ1-5; D may be TRBD1 (6 bases). This CDR3 contains 17 residues. Trimming removed 0 bases from V and 1 base from J, with 13 bases in between. Germline V gene lookup returns CDR1 LGHNA and CDR2 YSLEER. The CDR3 DNA follows: TGCGCCAGCAGCCAAGATCTGTCGGGGGCCAGCAATCAGCCCCAGCATTTT. Encoded protein: CASSQDLSGASNQPQHF.

This clone was detected only a few times. The chain is built from TRBV15 and TRBJ2-7; no clear D gene. The germline V and J ends were trimmed by 5 bases and 4 bases, with 18 bases remaining between them. CDR1 is LNHNV and CDR2 is YYDKDF in the germline V gene (reference sequence). The CDR3 runs 15 residues. CDR3 sequence reads: CATSAHPGSQYEQYF. In nucleotides, the CDR3 is TGTGCCACCAGCGCCCACCCGGGCAGCCAGTACGAGCAGTACTTC.

CDR3 sequence (DNA): TGTGCCAGCAGCTTGGGGACAGGCTTCTATGGCTACACCTTC. It translates to CASSLGTGFYGYTF. The chain combines TRBV5-5 with TRBJ1-2; 7 bases align to TRBD1. The CDR3 extends over 14 amino acids. Looked up from germline, CDR1 is SGHKS and CDR2 is YYEKEE (reference sequence). V shed 0 bases and J 4 bases; nucleotides not matched to a gene: 3.

V usage is TRBV28 and J usage is TRBJ2-1, with TRBD2 matching 10 bases. Germline V CDR1 and CDR2: MDHEN, SYDVKM. Trimming cost V 5 bases and J 5 bases; bases outside gene matches: 6. The CDR3 is 15 amino acids. The CDR3: CASSVLAGFDNEQFF. CDR3 in DNA: TGTGCCAGCAGTGTACTAGCGGGATTCGACAATGAGCAGTTCTTC.

The J gene is TRBJ1-1, the V gene TRBV28, with D perhaps TRBD1 (6 bases). Germline V gene lookup returns CDR1 MDHEN and CDR2 SYDVKM. The CDR3 extends over 15 amino acids. V dropped 1 base and J dropped 5 bases, with 14 bases sitting between them. The CDR3 region has the DNA TGTGCCAGCAGTTTATCCGACAGGAGGGGGACTGAAGCTTTCTTT. It specifies CASSLSDRRGTEAFF.

This clone showed up just a few times. The chain has TRBV10-3 and TRBJ2-1, with a weak D call TRBD2 (6 bases). The V end lost 10 bases, the J end lost 0 bases, and 13 bases lay between the germline ends. The CDR3 length is 14 residues. Germline values: CDR1 ENHRY, CDR2 SYGVKD. The CDR3: CATTLAGSYNEQFF. The CDR3 coding sequence is TGTGCCACAACACTAGCAGGCTCCTACAATGAGCAGTTCTTC.

The chain's CDR3 is CASSQRRRGLGEQYF. The CDR3 DNA reads TGCGCCAGCAGCCAAAGAAGAAGAGGGTTGGGAGAGCAGTACTTC. The chain uses TRBV4-3 and TRBJ2-7; perhaps TRBD2 as D (5 bases). This CDR3 spans 15 amino acids. V gave up 2 bases and J gave up 7 bases, with 18 bases separating them. Germline V lookup: CDR1 LGHNA, CDR2 YSLEER.

This clone was recorded a few times. The chain links TRBV18 to TRBJ2-3; D is ambiguous. The CDR3 totals 17 residues. Germline V CDR1 and CDR2: KGHSH, LQKENI. With 3 bases removed from V and 3 bases from J, the gap between germline ends came to 19 bases. CDR3 in amino acids: CASSPVPPPLRTDTQYF. The CDR3 region has the DNA TGTGCCAGCTCACCGGTCCCTCCTCCCTTGAGAACAGATACGCAGTATTTT.

This clone was counted a few times. This chain uses TRBV6-5 with TRBJ1-1; no clear D gene. CDR3 length equals 12 residues. The V gene's germline CDR1 is MNHEY and CDR2 SVGAGI. The ends were cut back, 7 bases at V and 2 bases at J, with 8 bases in the middle. CDR3 bases: TGTGCCAGCACCAACCCTAACACTGAAGCTTTCTTT. This codes for CASTNPNTEAFF.

V gene TRBV7-3 combines with J gene TRBJ2-3; no clear D. The CDR3 sequence is 15 residues long. Germline lookup yields CDR1 SGHTA and CDR2 FQGTGA. Trimming cost V 3 bases and J 1 base, with 11 bases left between them. In DNA, the CDR3 is TGTGCCAGCAGCTTGGAATTTCGTCGCACAGATACGCAGTATTTT. This sequence encodes CASSLEFRRTDTQYF.

This clone turned up a few times. This chain uses TRBV27 with TRBJ1-4, with 8 positions matching TRBD1. Germline loops: CDR1 MNHEY, CDR2 SMNVEV (reference sequence). The CDR3 contains 13 residues. V lost 6 bases and J lost 6; bases outside the gene matches: 3. This chain's CDR3 is CASSPGQDEKLFF. In nucleotides, the CDR3 is TGTGCCAGCAGCCCGGGACAGGATGAAAAACTGTTTTTT.

The V call is TRBV5-4, the J call TRBJ2-3; 8 nucleotides align to TRBD1. Germline V lookup: CDR1 SGHNT, CDR2 YYREEE (reference sequence). Losses at the gene ends were 1 base for V and 5 bases for J; bases not matched to a gene: 6. CDR3 length: 15 amino acids. CDR3 nucleotide sequence: TGTGCCAGCAGCTTGCCAGGGGGCTCAGGAGATACGCAGTATTTT. It yields the protein CASSLPGGSGDTQYF.

The V call is TRBV4-2, the J call TRBJ1-3; possible D gene TRBD1, 5 bases. The germline V gene encodes CDR1 LGHNA and CDR2 YNFKEQ. The V end was cut by 4 bases, the J end by 0 bases, with 13 bases between. The CDR3 extends over 16 amino acids. The CDR3 reads CASSLGTDHSGNTIYF. The CDR3 DNA sequence: TGTGCCAGCAGCCTGGGGACGGACCACTCTGGAAACACCATATATTTT.

The chain has TRBV6-5 and TRBJ1-5; no clear D gene. This CDR3 spans 13 amino acids. Germline values: CDR1 MNHEY, CDR2 SVGAGI. Trimming removed 7 bases at V and 8 bases at J, with 15 bases between. The CDR3 protein is CASTLPGSKPQHF. The CDR3, as DNA: TGTGCCAGCACCCTACCGGGGTCAAAGCCCCAGCATTTT.

In its sample, this clone was seen many times. The rearrangement joins TRBV6-6 to TRBJ1-2; D is uncertain. This CDR3 region has 13 residues. Germline V gene data show CDR1 as MNHNY and CDR2 as SVGAGI (reference sequence). The V gene lost 6 bases and the J gene lost 2 bases, with 10 bases spanning the gap. CDR3 protein: CASSLDPNYGYTF. The CDR3 DNA is TGTGCCAGCAGCCTCGATCCAAACTATGGCTACACCTTC.

V gene TRBV7-3 combines with J gene TRBJ2-1, with 10 bases lining up with TRBD2. The V gene end was trimmed by 2 bases and the J gene end by 4 bases; junction bases not matched to a gene: 5. CDR1 is SGHTA and CDR2 is FQGTGA in the germline V gene. The CDR3 covers 16 residues. This CDR3 is CASSLWGTSAYNEQFF. Written as DNA, the CDR3 is TGTGCCAGCAGCTTATGGGGGACTAGCGCTTACAATGAGCAGTTCTTC.

Concerning this clone itself: A read error may produce the germline difference seen at one junction end. The V gene is TRBV5-4, the J gene TRBJ2-3, with TRBD2 matching 10 bases. Germline CDR1 SGHNT, CDR2 YYREEE (reference sequence). The CDR3 length is 16 residues. The CDR3 loop reads CASSQEASGSSDTQYF. The CDR3, as DNA: TGCGCCAGCAGCCAAGAGGCTAGCGGGAGCTCCGATACGCAGTATTTT.

This clone was seen a few times. Mismatch with germline at one junction end may stem from a read error. V is TRBV7-7 and J is TRBJ2-7, with D perhaps assigned TRBD1 or TRBD2 (6 bases each). The CDR3 runs 18 residues. Germline CDR1 SSHAT, CDR2 FNYEAQ (reference sequence). CDR3 in amino acids: CASSPGPGGGRSSYEQYF. DNA of the CDR3: TGTGCTAGCAGCCCGGGACCCGGGGGCGGTAGGAGCTCCTACGAGCAGTACTTC.

The chain couples TRBV6-6 to TRBJ2-7, with 8 bases that match TRBD2. CDR3 length equals 16 residues. Germline V gene sequence: CDR1 MNHNY, CDR2 SVGAGI (reference sequence). J lost 2 bases, V lost 2 bases, and 8 bases had no gene match. The CDR3 DNA is TGTGCCAGCAGTTACCCATTCGGGAGGGCAGCCTACGAGCAGTACTTC. Its translation: CASSYPFGRAAYEQYF.

This clone was detected a few times. The chain uses TRBV20-1 and TRBJ1-2, with no clear D. The CDR3 extends over 11 amino acids. The ends were cut back, 6 bases at V and 7 bases at J, with 12 bases in the middle. Germline lookup yields CDR1 DFQATT and CDR2 SNEGSKA (reference sequence). In nucleotides, the CDR3 is TGCAGTGCCGCCGGGTGGGCTGGCTACACCTTC. Protein product: CSAAGWAGYTF.

This chain joins TRBV7-9 and TRBJ2-3, with a weak D call TRBD2 (7 bases). Trimming shortened V by 6 bases and J by 5 bases, and 18 bases separated the two germline ends. In germline, CDR1 is SEHNR, CDR2 FQNEAQ (reference sequence). The CDR3 runs 15 residues. The CDR3 loop is CASRKGEGLGDTQYF. In DNA, the CDR3 is TGTGCCAGCAGAAAGGGGGAGGGCCTTGGAGATACGCAGTATTTT.